This entry lists 29 T cell receptor beta chains sequenced from one sample in a study of blood T cell repertoires in COVID-19. Profiled with immunoSEQ multiplex PCR; TCRdb holds only in-frame clones, not every one. The sample holds a few hundred thousand clones, approximately 86% seen once. The specimen sequenced was peripheral blood. All receptors come from a woman aged 55 to 70 with COVID-19, enrolled during active disease.

The V gene is TRBV10-2, the J gene TRBJ2-3, with TRBD2 matching 11 bases. Germline-derived CDR1 and CDR2 are WSHSY and SAAADI. This CDR3 is 15 amino acids long. The V segment lost 7 bases and the J segment 4 bases; nucleotides outside the gene matches: 7. The CDR3 here is CASTPNSGGADTQYF. CDR3 DNA sequence: TGCGCCAGCACTCCCAATAGCGGGGGGGCAGATACGCAGTATTTT.

The chain employs TRBV18 and TRBJ1-2; D gene unclear. The CDR3 is 15 residues long. CDR1 is KGHSH and CDR2 is LQKENI in the germline V gene. Trimming shortened V by 3 bases and J by 8 bases, and 19 bases separated the two germline ends. In DNA, the CDR3 is TGTGCCAGCTCACCGGAGGGTGGCCTCTTTGGGGGCTACACCTTC. It encodes CASSPEGGLFGGYTF. The full variable domain, rest sourced from reference TRBV18 and TRBJ1-2, is NAGVMQNPRHLVRRRGQEARLRCSPMKGHSHVYWYRQLPEEGLKFMVYLQKENIIDESGMPKERFSAEFPKEGPSILRIQQVVRGDSAAYFCASSPEGGLFGGYTFGSGTRLTVV.

This chain joins TRBV7-3 and TRBJ2-2, with 7 nucleotides matching TRBD2. Germline V lookup: CDR1 SGHTA, CDR2 FQGTGA. With V trimmed by 3 bases and J by 2 bases, 3 bases remained unmatched. The CDR3 runs 15 residues. The CDR3 is CASSLKRENTGELFF. In nucleotides, the CDR3 is TGTGCCAGCAGCTTGAAGCGGGAAAACACCGGGGAGCTGTTTTTT.

This clone was seen a handful of times. J is TRBJ2-1 and V is TRBV5-1; 9 positions match TRBD1. The length of the CDR3 is 15 residues. V shed 1 base, J shed 5 bases, and the junction held 4 bases outside the gene matches. Germline V gene data show CDR1 as SGHRS and CDR2 as YFSETQ. The CDR3 coding sequence is TGCGCCAGCAGCTTGAGGACAGGGGAGAACAATGAGCAGTTCTTC. Protein product: CASSLRTGENNEQFF.

V is TRBV10-3 and J is TRBJ2-6, with 8 bases that match TRBD1. The CDR3 runs 17 residues. Trimming cost V 3 bases and J 2 bases; bases outside gene matches: 6. Germline CDR1 reads ENHRY; CDR2 reads SYGVKD. The CDR3 protein is CAISDGQGNPGANVLTF. CDR3 nucleotide sequence: TGTGCCATCAGTGACGGACAGGGAAATCCTGGGGCCAACGTCCTGACTTTC.

V is TRBV7-2 and J is TRBJ1-2; D not certain. Per germline, CDR1 SGHTA and CDR2 FQGNSA. The CDR3 has 13 residues. Trimming cost V 1 base and J 4 bases, with 7 bases left between them. CDR3 DNA: TGTGCCAGCAGCTTAGTCTCCGGCTATGGCTACACCTTC. This translates into CASSLVSGYGYTF.

The V and J genes are TRBV5-1 and TRBJ2-3; D may be TRBD2 (6 bases). The V gene's germline CDR1 is SGHRS and CDR2 YFSETQ. This CDR3 has 14 residues. Trimming removed 7 bases from V and 0 bases from J, with 12 bases in between. CDR3 loop: CASGSRGSTDTQYF. CDR3 coding DNA: TGCGCCAGCGGTTCACGGGGGAGCACAGATACGCAGTATTTT.

The J gene is TRBJ2-2, the V gene TRBV6-5, with TRBD2 identical over 8 bases. This CDR3 has 15 amino acids. Looked up from germline, CDR1 is MNHEY and CDR2 is SVGAGI. V was pared by 5 bases and J by 4 bases, with 6 bases of the junction left unmatched. CDR3 residues: CASSPGTRSTGELFF. CDR3 DNA sequence: TGTGCCAGCAGTCCCGGGACTAGGTCCACCGGGGAGCTGTTTTTT.

This clone was observed a few times. The rearrangement uses TRBV6-5 and TRBJ1-6; D perhaps matches TRBD1 (6 bases). Germline values: CDR1 MNHEY, CDR2 SVGAGI. V was shortened by 2 bases and J by 10 bases, with 15 bases between the two germline ends. The CDR3 is made up of 15 amino acids. The CDR3 loop reads CASSYGVRGGSPLHF. CDR3 DNA sequence: TGTGCCAGCAGTTACGGGGTCAGGGGCGGGTCACCCCTCCACTTT.

This chain connects TRBV3-1 (or the pseudogene TRBV3-2) to TRBJ1-2; D might be TRBD1 (5 bases). Per germline, CDR1 LGHDT and CDR2 YNNKEL (reference sequence). V shed 2 bases and J shed 8 bases, with 15 bases lying between them. This CDR3 contains 14 residues. CDR3 region: CASSQRGGARGYTF. CDR3 DNA sequence: TGTGCCAGCAGCCAAAGAGGAGGGGCGAGGGGCTACACCTTC.

The chain carries TRBV10-2 and TRBJ1-2, with D perhaps TRBD1 (6 bases). V lost 6 bases to trimming and J lost 6 bases, with 14 bases between them. Germline assignment: CDR1 WSHSY and CDR2 SAAADI. This CDR3 spans 13 amino acids. For the CDR3, the DNA is TGCGCCAGCAGAGTTACAGGGTTGAATGGCTACACCTTC. Its protein is CASRVTGLNGYTF.

This clone was seen a handful of times. The chain has TRBV30 and TRBJ2-1; no clear D. V gave up 4 bases and J gave up 10 bases, with 20 bases separating them. Germline V gives CDR1 GTSNPN, CDR2 SVGIG (reference sequence). This CDR3 is built from 14 residues. The CDR3 loop is CAWNPGAGISEQFF. The CDR3 DNA reads TGTGCCTGGAACCCAGGCGCTGGTATCAGCGAGCAGTTCTTC.

The chain is built from TRBV5-1 and TRBJ2-7; tentative D call: TRBD2 (6 bases). Germline V gene data show CDR1 as SGHRS and CDR2 as YFSETQ. Deletions cut 0 bases from V and 2 bases from J, with 12 bases between. The CDR3 is made up of 15 amino acids. CDR3 nucleotide sequence: TGCGCCAGCAGCTTGGACACATGGGGGGCCTACGAGCAGTACTTC. Amino acid sequence: CASSLDTWGAYEQYF.

The chain employs TRBV6-2 or TRBV6-3 and TRBJ2-5, with a weak D call TRBD1 (6 bases). The germline V and J ends were trimmed by 5 bases and 5 bases, with 15 bases remaining between them. Germline V CDR1 and CDR2: MNHEY, SVGEGT. The CDR3 has 14 residues. In nucleotides, the CDR3 is TGTGCCAGCAGTCAAAGGGGGAAACGGGAGACCCAGTACTTC. This codes for CASSQRGKRETQYF.

The V call is TRBV30, the J call TRBJ1-6, with D possibly matching TRBD1 (5 bases). The CDR3 totals 13 residues. With 1 base removed from V and 7 bases from J, the gap between germline ends came to 8 bases. Germline V gene sequence: CDR1 GTSNPN, CDR2 SVGIG (reference sequence). The CDR3 sequence is CAWSARQNSPLHF. CDR3 coding DNA: TGTGCCTGGAGTGCCAGACAGAATTCACCCCTCCACTTT.

The rearrangement joins TRBV6-5 to TRBJ1-5, with 7 bases that match TRBD1. Germline assignment: CDR1 MNHEY and CDR2 SVGAGI. CDR3 length: 15 amino acids. V was clipped by 4 bases and J by 7 bases; unmatched bases: 10. The CDR3 DNA reads TGTGCCAGCAGTTCTTCCCACAGGGGCGGGCAGCCCCAGCATTTT. It translates to CASSSSHRGGQPQHF.

This chain joins TRBV6-5 and TRBJ1-6; D gene ambiguous. The CDR3 consists of 14 residues. Trimming took 0 bases from V and 8 from J, leaving 8 bases between them. Germline loops: CDR1 MNHEY, CDR2 SVGAGI. Here the CDR3 DNA reads TGTGCCAGCAGTTACTCAGTCGGTGATTCACCCCTCCACTTT. Amino acid sequence: CASSYSVGDSPLHF.

The chain carries TRBV5-1 and TRBJ1-6; a weak D match, TRBD1 (6 bases). The CDR3 has 15 residues. Between the trimmed V and J ends, which lost 0 bases and 9 bases, there was a span of 13 bases. Germline-derived CDR1 and CDR2 are SGHRS and YFSETQ. CDR3 bases: TGCGCCAGCAGCTTGGTTTCAGAGGGGGTTTCACCCCTCCACTTT. The encoded protein is CASSLVSEGVSPLHF.

CDR3 bases: TGTGCCAGCAGCTCCCACCAGCAGGCCTTGTATAATGGCTACACCTTC. It encodes CASSSHQQALYNGYTF. The chain recombines TRBV7-2 with TRBJ1-2, with unresolved D. V dropped 4 bases and J dropped 6 bases, with 21 bases sitting between them. The CDR3 totals 16 residues. Germline V gene data show CDR1 as SGHTA and CDR2 as FQGNSA.

The J gene is TRBJ1-1, the V gene TRBV4-2; D is perhaps TRBD1 (5 bases). V dropped 2 bases and J dropped 1 base, with 8 bases sitting between them. The germline V gene has CDR1 LGHNA and CDR2 YNFKEQ. CDR3 length: 14 residues. The CDR3 DNA is TGTGCCAGCAGCCAACCCGACAGGAACACTGAAGCTTTCTTT. Translating it yields CASSQPDRNTEAFF.

This rearrangement joins TRBV29-1 to TRBJ2-7; 7 bases map to TRBD1. This CDR3 has 13 amino acids. The V gene's germline CDR1 is SQVTM and CDR2 ANQGSEA. The trim removed 5 bases at V and 3 bases at J, leaving 7 bases unmatched. This chain's CDR3 is CSVRQGVDYEQYF. The CDR3, as DNA: TGCAGCGTTAGACAGGGTGTAGACTACGAGCAGTACTTC.

This rearrangement joins TRBV7-9 to TRBJ1-6; 10 bases agree with TRBD1. There are 15 residues in the CDR3. From germline, CDR1 is SEHNR and CDR2 FQNEAQ (reference sequence). J lost 5 bases, V lost 3 bases, and 1 base had no gene match. CDR3 loop: CASSFGTGDNSPLHF. As DNA, the CDR3 is TGTGCCAGCAGCTTCGGGACAGGGGATAATTCACCCCTCCACTTT. The whole variable domain, filled in from reference TRBV7-9 and TRBJ1-6, reads DTGVSQNPRHKITKRGQNVTFRCDPISEHNRLYWYRQTLGQGPEFLTYFQNEAQLEKSRLLSDRFSAERPKGSFSTLEIQRTEQGDSAMYLCASSFGTGDNSPLHFGNGTRLTVT.

This chain joins TRBV5-4 and TRBJ2-3; 10 bases agree with TRBD1. Trimming cost V 4 bases and J 4 bases; bases outside gene matches: 12. Looked up from germline, CDR1 is SGHNT and CDR2 is YYREEE (reference sequence). The CDR3 has 17 residues. CDR3 region: CASSRPQGQGLADTQYF. As DNA, the CDR3 is TGTGCCAGCAGCCGGCCCCAGGGACAGGGGTTGGCAGATACGCAGTATTTT. The full variable domain, its missing parts supplied by reference TRBV5-4 and TRBJ2-3, is ETGVTQSPTHLIKTRGQQVTLRCSSQSGHNTVSWYQQALGQGPQFIFQYYREEENGRGNFPPRFSGLQFPNYSSELNVNALELDDSALYLCASSRPQGQGLADTQYFGPGTRLTVL.

The chain couples TRBV5-8 to TRBJ1-1; D may be TRBD1 (6 bases). This CDR3 is 15 amino acids long. The V end lost 6 bases, the J end lost 0 bases, and 15 bases lay between the germline ends. Germline V gene data show CDR1 as SGHTS and CDR2 as YDEGEE. The CDR3 bases are TGTGCCAGCAACACAGGGTTTCGAATGAACACTGAAGCTTTCTTT. It translates to CASNTGFRMNTEAFF.

V and J are TRBV27 and TRBJ1-1; the D gene is possibly TRBD1 (6 bases). Deletions cut 6 bases from V and 8 bases from J, with 16 bases between. CDR1 MNHEY and CDR2 SMNVEV come from the germline V gene (reference sequence). The CDR3 runs to 13 residues. CDR3 nucleotides: TGTGCCAGCAGATTTAAAGTGCAGGGGGAAGCTTTCTTT. It encodes CASRFKVQGEAFF.

V usage is TRBV19 and J usage is TRBJ1-2; D possibly corresponds to TRBD1 (5 bases). Germline V gene lookup returns CDR1 LNHDA and CDR2 SQIVND (reference sequence). This CDR3 spans 15 amino acids. V was clipped by 3 bases and J by 2 bases, with 13 bases between them. As DNA, the CDR3 is TGTGCCAGTAGTATCATGGGGCAGTCAAACTATGGCTACACCTTC. Encoded protein: CASSIMGQSNYGYTF.

The V and J genes are TRBV20-1 and TRBJ1-1, with 7 bases that match TRBD1. CDR3 size: 10 residues. Germline trimming cut 7 bases from V and 11 bases from J; bases unmatched to any gene: 7. Germline loops: CDR1 DFQATT, CDR2 SNEGSKA (reference sequence). The CDR3, as DNA: TGCAGTGTACGACAGGGAAGTGCTTTCTTT. Translating it yields CSVRQGSAFF.

The chain links TRBV10-3 to TRBJ1-4, with 8 bases matching TRBD1. The CDR3 runs 17 residues. Germline-derived CDR1 and CDR2 are ENHRY and SYGVKD. J was trimmed by 7 bases and V by 4 bases; bases with no gene match: 14. The chain's CDR3 is CAISARQGPQSSEKLFF. The CDR3 coding sequence is TGTGCCATCAGTGCCAGACAGGGGCCCCAATCTAGTGAAAAACTGTTTTTT.

The J gene is TRBJ2-1, the V gene TRBV27; 8 bases agree with TRBD2. The ends lost 5 bases at V and 1 base at J; junction bases unmatched: 7. The germline V gene encodes CDR1 MNHEY and CDR2 SMNVEV (reference sequence). The CDR3 sequence is 16 residues long. DNA of the CDR3: TGTGCCAGCAGTCCGCGGGGGGAGCGGTCCTACAATGAGCAGTTCTTC. Amino acid sequence: CASSPRGERSYNEQFF.